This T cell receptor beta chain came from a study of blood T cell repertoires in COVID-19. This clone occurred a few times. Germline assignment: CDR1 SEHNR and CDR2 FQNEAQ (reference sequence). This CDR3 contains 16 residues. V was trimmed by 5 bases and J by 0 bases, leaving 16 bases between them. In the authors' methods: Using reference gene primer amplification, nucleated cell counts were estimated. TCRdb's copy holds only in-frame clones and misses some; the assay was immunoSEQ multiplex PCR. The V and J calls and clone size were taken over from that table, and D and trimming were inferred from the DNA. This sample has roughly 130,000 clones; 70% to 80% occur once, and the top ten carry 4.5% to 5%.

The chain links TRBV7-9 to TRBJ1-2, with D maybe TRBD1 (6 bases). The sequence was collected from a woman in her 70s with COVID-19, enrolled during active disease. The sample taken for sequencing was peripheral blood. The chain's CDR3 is CASSRDRSIANYGYTF. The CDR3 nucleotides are TGTGCCAGCAGCCGCGACAGGTCCATAGCTAACTATGGCTACACCTTC.